The 25 T cell receptor beta chains listed next were all sequenced from one sample in a study of a mutant IDH1 vaccine in newly diagnosed glioma. Sample time point: week 35, safety follow-up. Vaccine doses each comprised 300 ug of mutant IDH1 20-mer peptide, with topical imiquimod. Their antigens remain unidentified. Sequencing used immunoSEQ multiplex PCR; TCRdb keeps in-frame clones, though not all of them. This sample has tens of thousands of clones, with around 91% found just once. Source: PBMCs, taken from a glioma patient whose treatment included an IDH1 peptide vaccine. The receptors come from a man aged 40-55 years with glioma.

The CDR3 bases are TGTGCCAGCAGTAAATCTAGCGGGCTCACCTACGAGCAGTACTTC. Translating gives CASSKSSGLTYEQYF. This sequence joins TRBV6-5 and TRBJ2-7; 8 bases are shared with TRBD2. The CDR3 sequence is 15 residues long. The V and J ends lost 5 bases and 2 bases, in that order; junction bases with no gene match: 8. From germline, CDR1 is MNHEY and CDR2 SVGAGI.

The chain recombines TRBV19 with TRBJ2-5; the D gene is possibly TRBD1 (6 bases). Germline V gene data show CDR1 as LNHDA and CDR2 as SQIVND (reference sequence). V was shortened by 3 bases and J by 5 bases, with 10 bases between the two germline ends. This CDR3 region has 13 residues. CDR3 DNA sequence: TGTGCCAGTAGTATGGGACATCGGGAGACCCAGTACTTC. It yields the protein CASSMGHRETQYF.

The chain combines TRBV5-6 with TRBJ2-2, with TRBD2 matching 10 bases. With V trimmed by 0 bases and J by 7 bases, 6 bases remained unmatched. Germline V gene sequence: CDR1 SGHDT, CDR2 YYEEEE. The CDR3 sequence is 16 residues long. The CDR3 bases are TGTGCCAGCAGCTTGGGAGCGGGAGGGCCAAACGGGGAGCTGTTTTTT. Residues: CASSLGAGGPNGELFF.

The chain couples TRBV18 to TRBJ2-5; a weak D match, TRBD2 (5 bases). The CDR3 sequence is 14 residues long. Germline CDR1 is KGHSH and CDR2 is LQKENI. Trimming left V 2 bases short and J 0 bases short, with 7 bases between. The CDR3 nucleotides are TGTGCCAGCTCACCATGGGAGTACCAAGAGACCCAGTACTTC. This codes for CASSPWEYQETQYF. The full variable domain, in which reference TRBV18 and TRBJ2-5 provide the parts outside the CDR3, is NAGVMQNPRHLVRRRGQEARLRCSPMKGHSHVYWYRQLPEEGLKFMVYLQKENIIDESGMPKERFSAEFPKEGPSILRIQQVVRGDSAAYFCASSPWEYQETQYFGPGTRLLVL.

The J gene is TRBJ2-1, the V gene TRBV9; 8 nucleotides agree with TRBD2. CDR1 is SGDLS, CDR2 YYNGEE, per germline. The CDR3 covers 16 residues. V trimming: 3 bases; J trimming: 4 bases; junction bases outside the gene matches: 9. In nucleotides, the CDR3 is TGTGCCAGCAGCGGAGCCCCTAGCGGGCCGTACAATGAGCAGTTCTTC. This codes for CASSGAPSGPYNEQFF.

By sample share, this clone is medium-sized. The chain couples TRBV6-1 to TRBJ1-5, with D perhaps TRBD1 (5 bases). V dropped 1 base and J dropped 2 bases, with 9 bases sitting between them. This CDR3 has 15 amino acids. Per the germline V gene, CDR1 is MNHNS and CDR2 is SASEGT. Written as DNA, the CDR3 is TGTGCCAGCAGTGAAGGGGGGGATGGCAATCAGCCCCAGCATTTT. Protein product: CASSEGGDGNQPQHF.

The chain has TRBV28 and TRBJ2-3, with D perhaps TRBD1 or TRBD2 (5 bases each). Trimming cost V 5 bases and J 0 bases, with 15 bases left between them. This CDR3 contains 16 residues. Per germline, CDR1 MDHEN and CDR2 SYDVKM. The DNA for the CDR3 is TGTGCCAGCAGTCGGGACCGATTTTCTAGCACAGATACGCAGTATTTT. It codes for CASSRDRFSSTDTQYF.

The chain has TRBV7-9 and TRBJ1-2; no clear D. V was shortened by 5 bases and J by 2 bases, with 12 bases between the two germline ends. This CDR3 contains 14 residues. Germline V gene data show CDR1 as SEHNR and CDR2 as FQNEAQ (reference sequence). Here the CDR3 DNA reads TGTGCCAGCAGCCAAGGACGGATGAACTATGGCTACACCTTC. It specifies CASSQGRMNYGYTF.

The V call is TRBV4-3, the J call TRBJ2-2; unclear D gene. V gave up 0 bases and J gave up 7 bases, with 15 bases separating them. The germline gives CDR1 LGHNA, CDR2 YSLEER. The length of the CDR3 is 16 residues. The CDR3 loop is CASSQDRRSVGGELFF. The CDR3 bases are TGCGCCAGCAGCCAAGATAGACGGAGTGTCGGCGGGGAGCTGTTTTTT.

The chain links TRBV6-5 to TRBJ2-1; TRBD1 matches at 8 bases. CDR3 size: 14 residues. Per germline, CDR1 MNHEY and CDR2 SVGAGI. Trimming took 7 bases from V and 2 from J; bases not matched to a gene: 4. As DNA, the CDR3 is TGTGCCAGCAAGGCGACAGGGGCCTACAATGAGCAGTTCTTC. This translates into CASKATGAYNEQFF.

J is TRBJ1-1 and V is TRBV4-2; tentatively, D is TRBD1 (6 bases). The CDR3 consists of 15 residues. Germline CDR1 and CDR2: LGHNA and YNFKEQ. With 0 bases removed from V and 1 base from J, the gap between germline ends came to 9 bases. CDR3 DNA: TGTGCCAGCAGCCAAGATCGGGGACAGAACACTGAAGCTTTCTTT. It encodes CASSQDRGQNTEAFF.

This clone occurred a few times. The chain joins TRBV12-5 to TRBJ1-1; D is undetermined. The CDR3 is 13 residues long. Trimming removed 3 bases at V and 1 base at J, with 6 bases between. CDR1 LGHNT and CDR2 FRNRAP come from the germline V gene. As DNA, the CDR3 is TGTGCTAGTGGTTTCGAGGCGAACACTGAAGCTTTCTTT. Amino acid sequence: CASGFEANTEAFF. The full variable domain, completed using reference TRBV12-5 and TRBJ1-1, is DARVTQTPRHKVTEMGQEVTMRCQPILGHNTVFWYRQTMMQGLELLAYFRNRAPLDDSGMPKDRFSAEMPDATLATLKIQPSEPRDSAVYFCASGFEANTEAFFGQGTRLTVV.

The table lists this clone with a few counts. This rearrangement joins TRBV7-2 to TRBJ2-2; unclear D gene. V shed 6 bases and J shed 0 bases, with 11 bases lying between them. Germline assignment: CDR1 SGHTA and CDR2 FQGNSA. This CDR3 region has 15 residues. The CDR3 reads CASSRILANTGELFF. CDR3 nucleotides: TGTGCCAGCAGTAGGATACTGGCGAACACCGGGGAGCTGTTTTTT.

The CDR3 DNA reads as TGTGCCAGCCTAAACGGGGGGGAAGGGACCCAGTACTTC. Translated: CASLNGGEGTQYF. V usage is TRBV6-5 and J usage is TRBJ2-5; 8 bases fit TRBD2. Germline loops: CDR1 MNHEY, CDR2 SVGAGI. The junction had 9 bases not matched to a gene; V was cut back by 8 bases and J by 7 bases. The CDR3 spans 13 residues.

J is TRBJ1-6 and V is TRBV2; 7 nucleotides agree with TRBD1. V lost 4 bases, J lost 7 bases, and 7 bases stayed unmatched. CDR1 is SNHLY, CDR2 FYNNEI, per germline. This CDR3 comprises 15 residues. The CDR3 here is CASSGWGQLNSPLHF. The CDR3 nucleotides read TGTGCCAGCAGTGGGTGGGGACAGTTAAATTCACCCCTCCACTTT.

The chain is built from TRBV7-8 and TRBJ2-5; D might be TRBD1 (6 bases). The CDR3 covers 16 residues. The germline V gene has CDR1 SGHVS and CDR2 FQNEAQ. V gave up 2 bases and J gave up 3 bases, with 16 bases separating them. CDR3 protein: CASSLIRGQSKETQYF. Here the CDR3 DNA reads TGTGCCAGCAGCTTAATCCGTGGACAGTCAAAAGAGACCCAGTACTTC.

The chain has TRBV5-5 and TRBJ2-1; the D is unclear. This CDR3 comprises 14 residues. Trimming removed 4 bases from V and 3 bases from J, with 11 bases in between. CDR1 is SGHKS and CDR2 is YYEKEE in the germline V gene (reference sequence). CDR3 amino acids: CASSPSGFYNEQFF. In nucleotides, the CDR3 is TGTGCCAGCAGCCCCTCTGGGTTCTACAATGAGCAGTTCTTC. Drawing the rest from reference TRBV5-5 and TRBJ2-1, the complete variable domain is DAGVTQSPTHLIKTRGQQVTLRCSPISGHKSVSWYQQVLGQGPQFIFQYYEKEERGRGNFPDRFSARQFPNYSSELNVNALLLGDSALYLCASSPSGFYNEQFFGPGTRLTVL.

This clone has just one count. This chain uses TRBV4-2 with TRBJ1-3; the match to TRBD1 covers 8 bases. Germline V CDR1 and CDR2: LGHNA, YNFKEQ. V was pared by 6 bases and J by 0 bases, with 13 bases of the junction left unmatched. This CDR3 has 18 residues. Here the CDR3 reads CASSADAGGKRSGNTIYF. Here the CDR3 DNA reads TGTGCCAGCAGTGCCGACGCAGGGGGCAAACGCTCTGGAAACACCATATATTTT.

This rearrangement joins TRBV27 to TRBJ1-2, with D possibly TRBD1 on 5 matching bases. CDR3 length: 16 amino acids. Trimming stripped 6 bases from V and 3 bases from J, with 20 bases between. Germline loops: CDR1 MNHEY, CDR2 SMNVEV (reference sequence). Here the CDR3 DNA reads TGTGCCAGCAGCCAAAGCCCAGGGAGGCTTCACTATGGCTACACCTTC. Residues: CASSQSPGRLHYGYTF.

The chain employs TRBV4-1 and TRBJ1-5; D perhaps matches TRBD1 (5 bases). V shed 5 bases and J shed 6 bases, with 14 bases lying between them. CDR3 length: 14 residues. CDR1 is MGHRA, CDR2 YSYEKL, per germline. The CDR3 coding sequence is TGCGCCAGCAGCTTAGCGGGACCGGGTCAGCCCCAGCATTTT. Translation gives CASSLAGPGQPQHF.

The chain uses TRBV13 and TRBJ1-1, with TRBD1 matching 7 bases. V shed 4 bases and J 1 base; nucleotides not matched to a gene: 12. The V gene's germline CDR1 is PRHDT and CDR2 FYEKMQ (reference sequence). This CDR3 spans 17 amino acids. DNA of the CDR3: TGTGCCAGCAGCTCCATACTTTTGGGACAGACGAACACTGAAGCTTTCTTT. It translates to CASSSILLGQTNTEAFF.

DNA of the CDR3: TGTGCCAGCAGCTCAGGGGACGCGGCTGGAAACACCATATATTTT. It specifies CASSSGDAAGNTIYF. This chain links TRBV7-2 with TRBJ1-3; a weak D match, TRBD1 (6 bases). The germline V gene encodes CDR1 SGHTA and CDR2 FQGNSA. This CDR3 has 15 residues. The V and J ends lost 4 bases and 2 bases respectively, with 12 bases between them.

In DNA, the CDR3 is TGTGCCAGCAGCATTTACCGGGACAGGGCACCTGAAGCTTTCTTT. Translation: CASSIYRDRAPEAFF. The genes are TRBV5-4 and TRBJ1-1; 9 bases are shared with TRBD1. CDR1 is SGHNT and CDR2 is YYREEE in the germline V gene (reference sequence). The CDR3 is 15 amino acids. V shed 4 bases and J 6 bases; nucleotides not matched to a gene: 10.

The CDR3 DNA reads as TGTGCCAGCAGCTGGAAGGGGGGGCGGACTGAAGCTTTCTTT. Its protein is CASSWKGGRTEAFF. The chain uses TRBV11-2 and TRBJ1-1; TRBD1 might be the D (6 bases). The length of the CDR3 is 14 residues. CDR1 is SGHAT, CDR2 FQNNGV, per germline. Between the trimmed V and J ends, which lost 4 bases and 5 bases, there was a span of 14 bases.

The V call is TRBV19, the J call TRBJ2-7, with 7 bases identical to TRBD2. Germline V gene lookup returns CDR1 LNHDA and CDR2 SQIVND (reference sequence). This CDR3 contains 13 residues. V was pared by 5 bases and J by 3 bases, with 4 bases of the junction left unmatched. The CDR3: CASSSGGVYEQYF. Here the CDR3 DNA reads TGTGCCAGTAGTTCTGGGGGGGTCTACGAGCAGTACTTC.